This TCR beta chain was identified during a study of cytomegalovirus exposure and HLA in healthy donors. Whole-study results and caveats: Certain indistinguishable V segments, among them TRBV6-2 and TRBV6-3, were excluded. The HLA-A and HLA-B alleles of most subjects were reportedly predicted accurately from TCR beta sequences. Apart from CMV serostatus, no immune exposure information was available.

PCR used 60 Vbeta primers and 13 Jbeta primers. The data were produced by immunoSEQ multiplex PCR, yet TCRdb's version contains in-frame clones alone and is incomplete. The sample carries approximately 160,000 clones, approximately 77% recorded once. In regard to this clone: The antigen is undetermined.

The germline gives CDR1 MRHNA, CDR2 SNTAGT. Trimming cost V 5 bases and J 3 bases; bases outside gene matches: 3. This CDR3 is 13 amino acids long. The clonotype was recovered from a male donor in good health and CMV-seropositive. This chain uses TRBV6-4 with TRBJ2-5, with 7 bases matching TRBD2. Sequencing was carried out using PBMCs. CDR3 residues: CASSSGAEETQYF. CDR3 in DNA: TGTGCCAGCAGTAGCGGGGCAGAAGAGACCCAGTACTTC.